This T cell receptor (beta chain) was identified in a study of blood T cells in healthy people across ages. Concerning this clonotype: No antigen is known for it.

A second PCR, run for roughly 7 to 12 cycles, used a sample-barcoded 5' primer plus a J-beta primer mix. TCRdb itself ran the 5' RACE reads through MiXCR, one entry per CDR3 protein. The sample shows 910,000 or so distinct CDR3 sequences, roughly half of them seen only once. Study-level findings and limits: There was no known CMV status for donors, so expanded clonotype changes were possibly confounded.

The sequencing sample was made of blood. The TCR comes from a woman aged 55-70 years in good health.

In DNA form, the CDR3 reads TGTGCCAGCAGCTCCAGACTAGGAGTCTACAATGAGCAGTTCTTC. Its translation is CASSSRLGVYNEQFF. This sequence joins TRBV11-2 and TRBJ2-1, with D possibly being TRBD2 (6 bases). Germline CDR1 reads SGHAT; CDR2 reads FQNNGV. Trimming shortened V by 4 bases and J by 3 bases, and 13 bases separated the two germline ends. The CDR3 consists of 15 residues.